This T cell receptor (beta chain) was profiled in a study of T-cell reconstitution after alpha-beta-depleted transplantation in children. This clonotype was observed a handful of times. For TCRbeta, the library was prepared with unique molecular identifiers. TCRdb reprocessed the PCR reads with MiXCR, giving one entry per CDR3 protein. The sample includes approximately 400,000 distinct CDR3 sequences, about 11% of them seen just once. This sequence originates from a human donor who donated a stem cell graft to a child with acute myeloid leukemia. The sequenced sample was PBMCs from the stem cell graft donor, obtained from the stem cell graft.

CDR3 residues: CASSLESSGGYTF. CDR3 DNA sequence: TGTGCCAGCAGCTTAGAGTCGTCTGGTGGCTACACCTTC. This chain links TRBV7-6 with TRBJ1-2; no definite D call. Trimming cost V 1 base and J 7 bases, with 10 bases left between them. The CDR3 contains 13 residues. From germline, CDR1 is SGHVS and CDR2 FNYEAQ.